A single TCR beta chain is shown here with its context. This clone's antigen is unknown. The record has no base qualities; no much larger clone is one base away. This sample was taken from a study of CD4+ T cells in melanoma (dated 2022 in TCRdb). Broadly, across the study: The study examined neoantigen-specific CD4+ T cells in human melanoma. What the study reported, not specific to this receptor: Neoantigen-specific CD4+ T cells in melanoma were reported to show diverse differentiation states. The report described a correlation between neoantigen-specific CD4+ T cells and the function of CD8+ T cells, macrophages and B cells.

Patients with melanoma were used as donors. The method behind the library was the immunoSEQ multiplex PCR assay. Held by TCRdb, this immuneACCESS table contains in-frame sequences only and omits some clones. Under half of the omission traces to an unresolved V gene where checked; the cause of the rest is unknown. Present in this sample are around 130,000 clones, around nine tenths of which were seen just once. The ten largest account for about 1.5% of the sample. V is trimmed back by 4 bases and J by 0 bases, and the junction contains 5 bases that no gene match accounts for. CDR1 MNHNY and CDR2 SVGAGI are derived from the germline V gene (reference sequence). The CDR3 numbers 15 residues from cysteine through phenylalanine. Just the 45-base CDR3 DNA is kept, in frame starting at base 1.

This sequence was found in a human donor with melanoma. The rearranged chain carries TRBV6-6 and TRBJ1-2; 7 bases in the middle match TRBD1. The sequenced DNA is TGTGCCAGCAGTTCTAGGGACAGAGCTAACTATGGCTACACCTTC. This codes for CASSSRDRANYGYTF.